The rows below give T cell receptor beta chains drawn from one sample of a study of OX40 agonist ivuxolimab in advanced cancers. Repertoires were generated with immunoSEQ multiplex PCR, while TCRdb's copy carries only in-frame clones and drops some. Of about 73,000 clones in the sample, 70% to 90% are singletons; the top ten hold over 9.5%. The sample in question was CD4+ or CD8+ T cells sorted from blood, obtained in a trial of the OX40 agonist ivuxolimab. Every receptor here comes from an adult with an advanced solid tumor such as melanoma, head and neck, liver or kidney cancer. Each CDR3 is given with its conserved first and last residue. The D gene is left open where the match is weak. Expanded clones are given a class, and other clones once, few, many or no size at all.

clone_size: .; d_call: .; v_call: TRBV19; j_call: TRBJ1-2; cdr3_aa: CASREVDLALYGYTF; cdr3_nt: TGTGCCAGTAGAGAGGTCGACCTAGCTCTTTATGGCTACACCTTC
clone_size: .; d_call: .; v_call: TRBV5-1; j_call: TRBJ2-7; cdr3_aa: CASSASGTVYEQYF; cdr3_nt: TGCGCCAGCAGCGCCTCCGGGACTGTCTACGAGCAGTACTTC
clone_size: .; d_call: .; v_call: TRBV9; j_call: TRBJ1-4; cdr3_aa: CASSETTNEKLFF; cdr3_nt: TGTGCCAGCAGCGAAACGACTAATGAAAAACTGTTTTTT
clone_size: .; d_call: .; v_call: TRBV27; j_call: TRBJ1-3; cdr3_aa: CASSFRGGGNTIYF; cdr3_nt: TGTGCCAGCAGCTTTCGGGGTGGTGGAAACACCATATATTTT
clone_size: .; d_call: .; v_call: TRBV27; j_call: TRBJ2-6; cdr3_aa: CASSLFWRSGANVLTF; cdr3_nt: TGTGCCAGCAGTTTATTTTGGCGATCTGGGGCCAACGTCCTGACTTTC
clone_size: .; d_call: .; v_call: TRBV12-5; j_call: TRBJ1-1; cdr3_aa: CASGTGTPNTEAFF; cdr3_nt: TGTGCTAGTGGGACCGGGACACCGAACACTGAAGCTTTCTTT
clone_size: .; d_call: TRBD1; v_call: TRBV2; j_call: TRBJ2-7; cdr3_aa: CASSGTGGAEPIRYEQYF; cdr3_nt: TGTGCCAGCAGTGGGACAGGGGGCGCAGAACCCATACGGTACGAGCAGTACTTC
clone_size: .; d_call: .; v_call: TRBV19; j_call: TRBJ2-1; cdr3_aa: CASSHREYNEQFF; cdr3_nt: TGTGCCAGTAGTCACAGAGAATACAATGAGCAGTTCTTC
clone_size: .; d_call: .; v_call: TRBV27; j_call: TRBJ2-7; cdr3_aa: CASRSTHTSYEQYF; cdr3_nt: TGTGCCAGCAGATCCACACATACTAGCTACGAGCAGTACTTC
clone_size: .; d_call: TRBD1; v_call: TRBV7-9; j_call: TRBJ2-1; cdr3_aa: CASSPTGQGLDSYNEQFF; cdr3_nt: TGTGCCAGCAGCCCTACCGGACAGGGTTTAGACTCCTACAATGAGCAGTTCTTC
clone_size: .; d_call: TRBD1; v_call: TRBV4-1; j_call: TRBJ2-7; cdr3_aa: CASSQDLGQGAYEQYF; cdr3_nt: TGCGCCAGCAGCCAAGACCTGGGGCAGGGGGCATACGAGCAGTACTTC
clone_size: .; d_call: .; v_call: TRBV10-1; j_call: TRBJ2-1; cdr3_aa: CASSDSQGGYNEQFF; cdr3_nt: TGCGCCAGCAGTGATTCCCAGGGGGGCTACAATGAGCAGTTCTTC
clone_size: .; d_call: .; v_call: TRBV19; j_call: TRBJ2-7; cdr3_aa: CASSMGTRTARTYEQYF; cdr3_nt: TGTGCCAGTAGTATGGGGACCAGGACAGCGAGAACCTACGAGCAGTACTTC
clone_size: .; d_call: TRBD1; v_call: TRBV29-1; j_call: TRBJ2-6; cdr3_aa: CSVELRDRSSGANVLTF; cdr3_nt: TGCAGCGTTGAACTTAGGGACAGATCCTCTGGGGCCAACGTCCTGACTTTC
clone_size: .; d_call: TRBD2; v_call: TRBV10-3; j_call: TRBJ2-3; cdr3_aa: CAISESWASGSTDTQYF; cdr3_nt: TGTGCCATCAGTGAGTCTTGGGCTAGCGGGAGCACAGATACGCAGTATTTT
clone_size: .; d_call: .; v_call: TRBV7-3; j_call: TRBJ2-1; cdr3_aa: CASSLIAAGEQFF; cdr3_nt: TGTGCCAGCAGCTTAATAGCGGCGGGGGAGCAGTTCTTC
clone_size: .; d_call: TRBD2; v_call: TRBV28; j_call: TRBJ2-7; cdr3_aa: CASSLGMGQGGYEQYF; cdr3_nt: TGTGCCAGCTCCCTGGGGATGGGGCAGGGAGGGTACGAGCAGTACTTC
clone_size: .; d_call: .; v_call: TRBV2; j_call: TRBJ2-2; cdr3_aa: CASSMQQGPPIANTGELFF; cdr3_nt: TGTGCCAGCAGTATGCAACAGGGCCCCCCAATTGCGAACACCGGGGAGCTGTTTTTT
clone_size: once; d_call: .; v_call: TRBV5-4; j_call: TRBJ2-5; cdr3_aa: CASSPWGGEEETQYF; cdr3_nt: TGTGCCAGCAGCCCGTGGGGGGGCGAAGAAGAGACCCAGTACTTC
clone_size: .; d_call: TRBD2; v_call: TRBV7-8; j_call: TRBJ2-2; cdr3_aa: CASSDLFAGALTGELFF; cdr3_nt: TGTGCCAGCAGCGACCTATTTGCGGGAGCCCTCACCGGGGAGCTGTTTTTT
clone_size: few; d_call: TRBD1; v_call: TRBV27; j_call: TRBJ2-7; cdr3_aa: CASSQRTGPHEQYF; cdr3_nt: TGTGCCAGCAGTCAGAGGACAGGGCCCCACGAGCAGTACTTC
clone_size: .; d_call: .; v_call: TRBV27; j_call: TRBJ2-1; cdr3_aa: CASSLSRRDNEQFF; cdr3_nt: TGTGCCAGCAGTTTATCGCGCCGGGACAATGAGCAGTTCTTC
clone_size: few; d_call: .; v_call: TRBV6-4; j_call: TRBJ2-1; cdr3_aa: CASSGDTYNEQFF; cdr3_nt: TGTGCCAGCAGTGGGGACACCTACAATGAGCAGTTCTTC
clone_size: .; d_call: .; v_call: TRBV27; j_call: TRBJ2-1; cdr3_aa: CASSSDEGGEQFF; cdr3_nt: TGTGCCAGCAGTTCCGACGAAGGGGGGGAGCAGTTCTTC
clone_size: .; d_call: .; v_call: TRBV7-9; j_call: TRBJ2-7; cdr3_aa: CASSPRTYTSYEQYF; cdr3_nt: TGTGCCAGCAGCCCCCGGACGTATACCTCCTACGAGCAGTACTTC
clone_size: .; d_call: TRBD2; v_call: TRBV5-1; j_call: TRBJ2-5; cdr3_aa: CASSLEAGGRETQYF; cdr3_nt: TGCGCCAGCAGCTTGGAAGCGGGAGGCCGGGAGACCCAGTACTTC
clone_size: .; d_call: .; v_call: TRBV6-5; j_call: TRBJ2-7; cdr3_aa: CASSYTAGAYEQYF; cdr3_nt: TGTGCCAGCAGTTATACCGCGGGTGCCTACGAGCAGTACTTC
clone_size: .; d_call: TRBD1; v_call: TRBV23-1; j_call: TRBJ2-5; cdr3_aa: CASSPTGGGGTQYF; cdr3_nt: TGCGCCAGCAGTCCTACAGGGGGCGGCGGGACCCAGTACTTC
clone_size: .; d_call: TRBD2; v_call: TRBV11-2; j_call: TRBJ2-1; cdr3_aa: CASSLGLAGGAEQFF; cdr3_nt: TGTGCCAGCAGCTTAGGGCTAGCGGGAGGGGCTGAGCAGTTCTTC
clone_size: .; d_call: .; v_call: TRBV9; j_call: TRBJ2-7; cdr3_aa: CASSVGWGPYEQYF; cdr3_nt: TGTGCCAGCAGCGTAGGGTGGGGTCCGTACGAGCAGTACTTC
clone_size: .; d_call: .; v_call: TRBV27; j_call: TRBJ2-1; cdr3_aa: CASSVTGTQKQFF; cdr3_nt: TGTGCCAGCAGTGTAACCGGGACGCAAAAGCAGTTCTTC
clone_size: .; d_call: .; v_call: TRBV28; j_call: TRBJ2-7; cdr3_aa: CASSSLSEQYF; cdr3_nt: TGTGCCAGCAGTTCGCTGAGCGAGCAGTACTTC
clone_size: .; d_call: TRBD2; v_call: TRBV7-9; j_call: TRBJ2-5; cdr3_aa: CASSLPSGLGSWETQYF; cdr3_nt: TGTGCCAGCAGCCTCCCTAGCGGCCTGGGATCTTGGGAGACCCAGTACTTC
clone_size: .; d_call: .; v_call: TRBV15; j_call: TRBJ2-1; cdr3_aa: CATSRDLGYNEQFF; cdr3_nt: TGTGCCACCAGCAGAGATTTGGGGTACAATGAGCAGTTCTTC
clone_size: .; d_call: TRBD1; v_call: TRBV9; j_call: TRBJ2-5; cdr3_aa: CASSVKGGRGWRQETQYF; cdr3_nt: TGTGCCAGCAGCGTAAAAGGGGGCCGGGGTTGGAGGCAAGAGACCCAGTACTTC
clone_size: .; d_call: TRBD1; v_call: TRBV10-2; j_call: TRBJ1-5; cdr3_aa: CASGTGGQPQHF; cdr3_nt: TGCGCCAGCGGGACAGGGGGCCAGCCCCAGCATTTT
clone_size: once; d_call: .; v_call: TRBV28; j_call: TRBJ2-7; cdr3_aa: CASRLTDSSYEQYF; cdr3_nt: TGTGCCAGCAGGTTGACAGATAGCTCCTACGAGCAGTACTTC
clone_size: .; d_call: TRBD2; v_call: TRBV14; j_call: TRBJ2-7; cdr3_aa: CASSKRLAGTYEQYF; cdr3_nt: TGTGCCAGCAGTAAACGACTAGCGGGTACTTACGAGCAGTACTTC
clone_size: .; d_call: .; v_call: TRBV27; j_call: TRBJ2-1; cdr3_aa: CASSFVGEQFF; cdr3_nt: TGTGCCAGCAGTTTTGTTGGTGAGCAGTTCTTC
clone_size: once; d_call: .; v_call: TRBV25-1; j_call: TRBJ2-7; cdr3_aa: CASSESRRPNSYEQYF; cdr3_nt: TGTGCCAGCAGTGAATCCCGTCGACCGAATTCCTACGAGCAGTACTTC
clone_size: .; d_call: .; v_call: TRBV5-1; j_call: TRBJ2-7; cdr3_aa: CASSGRGGATYEQYF; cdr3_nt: TGCGCCAGCAGCGGGCGTGGGGGGGCAACCTACGAGCAGTACTTC
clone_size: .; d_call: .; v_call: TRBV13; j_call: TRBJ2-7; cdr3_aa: CASSRGLGNYEQYF; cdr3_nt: TGTGCCAGCAGCAGAGGGCTAGGGAACTACGAGCAGTACTTC
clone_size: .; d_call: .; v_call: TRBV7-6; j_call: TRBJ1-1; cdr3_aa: CASSLGGGMNTEAFF; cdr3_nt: TGTGCCAGCAGCCTAGGGGGGGGCATGAACACTGAAGCTTTCTTT
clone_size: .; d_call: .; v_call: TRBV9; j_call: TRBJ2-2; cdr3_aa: CASSAGFGSGELFF; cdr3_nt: TGTGCCAGCAGCGCCGGATTTGGGAGCGGGGAGCTGTTTTTT
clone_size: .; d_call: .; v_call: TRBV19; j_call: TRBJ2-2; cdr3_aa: CASSMGAGELFF; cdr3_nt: TGTGCCAGTAGTATGGGGGCCGGGGAGCTGTTTTTT
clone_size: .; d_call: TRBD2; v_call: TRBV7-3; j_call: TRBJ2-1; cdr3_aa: CASSFSLAGGFNEQFF; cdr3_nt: TGTGCCAGCAGCTTTTCCCTAGCGGGGGGATTCAATGAGCAGTTCTTC
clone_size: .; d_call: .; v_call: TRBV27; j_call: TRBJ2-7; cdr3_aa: CASSLLVHAEQYF; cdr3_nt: TGTGCCAGCAGCCTACTAGTCCATGCTGAGCAGTACTTC
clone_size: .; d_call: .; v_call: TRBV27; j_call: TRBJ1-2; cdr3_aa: CASSLFGGEGYTF; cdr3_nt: TGTGCCAGCAGTTTATTCGGAGGGGAGGGCTACACCTTC
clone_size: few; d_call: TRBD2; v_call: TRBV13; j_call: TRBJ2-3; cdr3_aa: CASSPRTLAGGPDTQYF; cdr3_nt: TGTGCCAGCAGCCCCAGAACTCTAGCGGGGGGTCCAGATACGCAGTATTTT
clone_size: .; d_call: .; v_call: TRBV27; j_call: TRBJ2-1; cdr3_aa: CASSLGGQQFF; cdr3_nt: TGTGCCAGCAGTTTAGGCGGACAGCAGTTCTTC
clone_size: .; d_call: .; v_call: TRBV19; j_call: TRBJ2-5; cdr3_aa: CASSAQRQGREVETQYF; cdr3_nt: TGTGCCAGTAGTGCCCAAAGACAGGGCCGGGAGGTAGAGACCCAGTACTTC
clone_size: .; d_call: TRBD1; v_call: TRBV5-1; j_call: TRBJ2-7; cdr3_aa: CASSFAQGARYEQYF; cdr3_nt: TGCGCCAGCAGTTTTGCCCAGGGGGCGAGGTACGAGCAGTACTTC
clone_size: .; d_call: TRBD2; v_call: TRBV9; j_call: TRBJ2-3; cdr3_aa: CASSDRLAGLTDTQYF; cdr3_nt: TGTGCCAGCAGCGACCGACTAGCGGGACTGACAGATACGCAGTATTTT
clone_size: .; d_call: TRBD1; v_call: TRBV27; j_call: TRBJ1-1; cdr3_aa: CASTPGGAGEAFF; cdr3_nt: TGTGCCAGCACCCCAGGGGGCGCCGGTGAAGCTTTCTTT
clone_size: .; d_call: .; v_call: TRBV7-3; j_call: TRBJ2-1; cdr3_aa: CASSFNPSLDNEQFF; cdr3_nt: TGTGCCAGCAGCTTTAACCCCTCGTTAGACAATGAGCAGTTCTTC